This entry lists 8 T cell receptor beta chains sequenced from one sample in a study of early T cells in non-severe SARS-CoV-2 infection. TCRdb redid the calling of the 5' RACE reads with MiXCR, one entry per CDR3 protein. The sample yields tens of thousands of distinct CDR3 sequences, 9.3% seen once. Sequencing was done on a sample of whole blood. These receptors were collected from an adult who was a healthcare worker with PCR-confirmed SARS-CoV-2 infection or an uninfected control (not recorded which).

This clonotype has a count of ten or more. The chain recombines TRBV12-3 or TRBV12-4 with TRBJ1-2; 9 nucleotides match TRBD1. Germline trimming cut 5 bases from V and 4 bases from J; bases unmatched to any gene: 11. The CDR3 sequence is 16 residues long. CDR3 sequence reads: CASSTRTGVNSYGYTF. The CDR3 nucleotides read TGTGCCAGCAGTACCCGGACAGGGGTGAATTCCTATGGCTACACCTTC.

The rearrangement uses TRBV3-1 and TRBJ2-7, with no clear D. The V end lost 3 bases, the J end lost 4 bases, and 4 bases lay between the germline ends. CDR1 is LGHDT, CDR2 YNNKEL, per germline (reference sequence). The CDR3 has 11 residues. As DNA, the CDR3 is TGTGCCAGCAGCCACAGATACGAGCAGTACTTC. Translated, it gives CASSHRYEQYF.

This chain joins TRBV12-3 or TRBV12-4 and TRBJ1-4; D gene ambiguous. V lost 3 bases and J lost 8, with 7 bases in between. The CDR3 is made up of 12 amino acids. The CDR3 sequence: CASSFSGEKLFF. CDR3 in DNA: TGTGCCAGCAGTTTTTCTGGGGAAAAACTGTTTTTT.

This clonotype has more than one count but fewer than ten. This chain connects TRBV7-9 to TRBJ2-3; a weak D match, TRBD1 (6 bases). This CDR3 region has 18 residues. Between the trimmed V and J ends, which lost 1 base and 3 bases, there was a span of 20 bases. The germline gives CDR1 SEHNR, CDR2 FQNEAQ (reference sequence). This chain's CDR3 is CASSLGPYTGKFTDTQYF. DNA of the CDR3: TGTGCCAGCAGCTTAGGCCCCTATACAGGGAAGTTTACAGATACGCAGTATTTT.

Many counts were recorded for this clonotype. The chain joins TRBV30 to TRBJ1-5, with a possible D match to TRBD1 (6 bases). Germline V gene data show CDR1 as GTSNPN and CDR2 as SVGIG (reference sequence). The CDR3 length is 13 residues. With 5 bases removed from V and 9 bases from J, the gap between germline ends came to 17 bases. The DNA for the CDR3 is TGTGCCTGGGGTTCAGGGGACTTAGGGCCCCAGCATTTT. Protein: CAWGSGDLGPQHF.

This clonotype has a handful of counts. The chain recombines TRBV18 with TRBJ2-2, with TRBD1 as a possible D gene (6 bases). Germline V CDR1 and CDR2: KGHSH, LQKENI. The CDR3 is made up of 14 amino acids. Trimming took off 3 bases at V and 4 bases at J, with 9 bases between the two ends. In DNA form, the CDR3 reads TGTGCCAGCTCACCGGACAGATCCACCGGGGAGCTGTTTTTT. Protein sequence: CASSPDRSTGELFF.

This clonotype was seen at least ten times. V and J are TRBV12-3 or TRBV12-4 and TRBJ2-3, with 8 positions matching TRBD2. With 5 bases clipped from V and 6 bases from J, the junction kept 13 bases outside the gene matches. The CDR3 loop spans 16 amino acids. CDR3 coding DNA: TGTGCCAGCAGTCTAAGCGGGGGCCCTGGGTGGGATACGCAGTATTTT. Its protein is CASSLSGGPGWDTQYF.

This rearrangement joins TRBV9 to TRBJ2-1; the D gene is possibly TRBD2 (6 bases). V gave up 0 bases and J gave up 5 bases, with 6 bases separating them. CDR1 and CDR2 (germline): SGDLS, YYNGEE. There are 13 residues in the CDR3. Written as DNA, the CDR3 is TGTGCCAGCAGCGTAGGACTAGACAATGAGCAGTTCTTC. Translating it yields CASSVGLDNEQFF.